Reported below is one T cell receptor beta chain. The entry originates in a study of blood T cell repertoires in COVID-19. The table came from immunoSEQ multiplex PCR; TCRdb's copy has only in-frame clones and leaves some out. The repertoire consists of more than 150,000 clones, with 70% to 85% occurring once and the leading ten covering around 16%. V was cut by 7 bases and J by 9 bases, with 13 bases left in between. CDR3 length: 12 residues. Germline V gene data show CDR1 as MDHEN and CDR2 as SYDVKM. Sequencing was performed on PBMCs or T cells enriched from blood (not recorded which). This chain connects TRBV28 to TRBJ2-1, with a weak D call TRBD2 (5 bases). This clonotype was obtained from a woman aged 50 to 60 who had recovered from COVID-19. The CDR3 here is CASIAEGGEQFF. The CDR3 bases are TGTGCCAGCATTGCCGAGGGCGGTGAGCAGTTCTTC.